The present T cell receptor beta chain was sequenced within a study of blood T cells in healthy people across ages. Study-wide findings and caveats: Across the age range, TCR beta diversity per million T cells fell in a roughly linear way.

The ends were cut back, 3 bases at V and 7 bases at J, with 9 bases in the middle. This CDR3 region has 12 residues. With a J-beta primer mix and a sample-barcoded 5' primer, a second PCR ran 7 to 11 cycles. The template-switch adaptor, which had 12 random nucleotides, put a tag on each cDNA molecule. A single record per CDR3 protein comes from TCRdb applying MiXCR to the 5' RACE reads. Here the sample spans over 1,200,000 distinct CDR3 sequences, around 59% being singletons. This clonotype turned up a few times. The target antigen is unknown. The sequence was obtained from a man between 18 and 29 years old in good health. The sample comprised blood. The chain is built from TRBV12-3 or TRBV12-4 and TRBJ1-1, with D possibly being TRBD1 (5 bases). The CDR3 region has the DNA TGTGCCAGCAGTTTCCGAGGGGTTGAAGCTTTCTTT. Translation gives CASSFRGVEAFF.